The 9 T cell receptor beta chains below were found in one sample sequenced in a study of response to subunit inactivated influenza vaccine. TCRdb processed the RT-PCR reads anew with MiXCR; each CDR3 protein has one entry. This table has 650,000 to 700,000 distinct CDR3 sequences, more than 15% appearing once. Specimen: PBMCs from blood, collected roughly 12 days after vaccination. The receptors here all came from a man aged 50 to 60 who received an inactivated influenza vaccine.

This clonotype was observed a single time. The chain carries TRBV4-1 and TRBJ2-1, with 8 bases matching TRBD2. CDR3 length equals 17 residues. V lost 0 bases and J lost 2; bases outside the gene matches: 6. Germline V CDR1 and CDR2: MGHRA, YSYEKL. CDR3 DNA: TGCGCCAGCAGCCAAGAAGGGGCGGGGGGACCCTACAATGAGCAGTTCTTC. Its protein is CASSQEGAGGPYNEQFF.

This chain uses TRBV12-3 or TRBV12-4 with TRBJ1-2; D uncertain. V gave up 9 bases and J gave up 13 bases, with 9 bases separating them. This CDR3 has 8 amino acids. CDR3 region: CASGKTTF. CDR3 nucleotides: TGTGCCAGTGGGAAGACCACCTTC.

The chain carries TRBV11-2 and TRBJ2-5; perhaps TRBD2 as D (6 bases). From germline, CDR1 is SGHAT and CDR2 FQNNGV. Trimming cost V 1 base and J 2 bases, with 11 bases left between them. This CDR3 has 15 amino acids. The CDR3 DNA is TGTGCCAGCAGCTTAGTCCGGGGAGGACAAGAGACCCAGTACTTC. Translation: CASSLVRGGQETQYF.

The chain carries TRBV27 and TRBJ2-7, with 8 nucleotides matching TRBD1. The length of the CDR3 is 16 residues. V shed 5 bases and J 0 bases; nucleotides not matched to a gene: 9. Germline V CDR1 and CDR2: MNHEY, SMNVEV (reference sequence). CDR3 protein: CASSNSRGPNSYEQYF. CDR3 nucleotides: TGTGCCAGCAGTAACTCCAGGGGGCCCAACTCCTACGAGCAGTACTTC.

This clonotype has just a few counts. The chain recombines TRBV12-3 or TRBV12-4 with TRBJ1-5, with D maybe TRBD1 (5 bases). CDR3 length: 14 residues. Trimming took 4 bases from V and 4 from J, leaving 11 bases between them. The CDR3 protein is CASSWGPVNQPQHF. DNA of the CDR3: TGTGCCAGCAGTTGGGGACCGGTAAATCAGCCCCAGCATTTT.

This clonotype has just a few counts. The chain uses TRBV7-2 and TRBJ2-1, with D unresolved. Trimming removed 5 bases from V and 3 bases from J, with 17 bases in between. The CDR3 runs to 16 residues. Germline CDR1 and CDR2: SGHTA and FQGNSA. CDR3 residues: CASSATITWDYNEQFF. The CDR3 nucleotides are TGTGCCAGCAGCGCCACTATAACTTGGGACTACAATGAGCAGTTCTTC.

This clonotype was seen more than once but under ten times. The V and J genes are TRBV3-1 and TRBJ1-5; tentatively, D is TRBD1 (5 bases). The germline V and J ends were trimmed by 3 bases and 1 base, with 13 bases remaining between them. Germline V gene sequence: CDR1 LGHDT, CDR2 YNNKEL (reference sequence). The CDR3 sequence is 16 residues long. The DNA of the CDR3 is TGTGCCAGCAGCCAGGCGGGGGGTGGAAGCAATCAGCCCCAGCATTTT. It is translated as CASSQAGGGSNQPQHF.

This clonotype was counted a few times. J is TRBJ1-4 and V is TRBV5-1, with no clear D. V was trimmed by 0 bases and J by 6 bases, leaving 9 bases between them. This CDR3 spans 14 amino acids. Per the germline V gene, CDR1 is SGHRS and CDR2 is YFSETQ. CDR3 nucleotide sequence: TGCGCCAGCAGCTTGGCGGGTCCCCATGAAAAACTGTTTTTT. This codes for CASSLAGPHEKLFF.

This clonotype was counted between two and nine times. This rearrangement joins TRBV29-1 to TRBJ2-1; TRBD1 might be the D (6 bases). This CDR3 is built from 16 residues. Trimming removed 0 bases from V and 2 bases from J, with 14 bases in between. The germline V gene encodes CDR1 SQVTM and CDR2 ANQGSEA. As DNA, the CDR3 is TGCAGCGTTGAAGATCAAGGTTGGGACACCTACAATGAGCAGTTCTTC. It translates to CSVEDQGWDTYNEQFF.